This T cell receptor beta chain is from a study of shared clonotypes between healthy human individuals. About the study: Donors had three CD4 naive, three CD4 memory, two CD8 naive and one CD8 memory plate apiece. Whole-study findings and limits: Between a handful of donors, naive CD4 clonotypes were shared at a level of approximately 5%. Apart from blood, nothing was sampled; tissue repertoires likely differ.

TCRdb keeps only in-frame clones here, not all; method: immunoSEQ multiplex PCR. The table includes millions of clones, about 93% detected once. With regard to this clone: No antigen is known for it.

Terminally differentiated effector memory CD45RA+ cells were excluded from the naive CD8 cells, which were CD45RO-negative and positively selected for CCR7. Adult Caucasians living in Nashville, Tennessee made up all of the donors. Germline values: CDR1 MNHEY, CDR2 SMNVEV (reference sequence). The CDR3 runs to 12 residues. Trimming cost V 8 bases and J 7 bases, with 12 bases left between them. Sequencing input: naive CD8+ T cells from PBMCs. The gene calls are TRBV27 and TRBJ2-1, with D perhaps matching TRBD2 (6 bases). The TCR sequence derives from a man in his late teens or twenties in good health. Some clones in this sample may be carry-over from other donors' samples. DNA for the CDR3: TGTGCCAGCGGCGGGACCCCAAATGAGCAGTTCTTC. Translation: CASGGTPNEQFF.